One sample yielded the 3 T cell receptor beta chains listed below, sequenced in a study of response to subunit inactivated influenza vaccine. Using its own MiXCR run on the RT-PCR reads, TCRdb lists one record per CDR3 protein. The data show 500,000 to 700,000 distinct CDR3 sequences, with roughly a quarter seen just once and approximately 3% held by the top ten. These data also formed part of another study, on T cells expressing NK-cell markers. That source notes: What made the TCR beta cDNA was 5'RACE template switching with UMIs.

Sequenced material: CD4+ T cells sorted from PBMCs, taken 11 to 12 days after vaccination. These receptors originate from a man aged 45-65 years who received an inactivated influenza vaccine.

This clonotype showed up just a few times. This chain joins TRBV4-2 and TRBJ1-3, with TRBD1 as a possible D gene (5 bases). This CDR3 has 12 residues. The V end lost 6 bases, the J end lost 4 bases, and 7 bases lay between the germline ends. Germline CDR1 and CDR2: LGHNA and YNFKEQ. CDR3 nucleotide sequence: TGTGCCAGCAGGGGGCACGGAAACACCATATATTTT. Protein sequence: CASRGHGNTIYF.

V gene TRBV20-1 combines with J gene TRBJ2-1, with 9 bases that match TRBD2. V lost 3 bases, J lost 4 bases, and 7 bases stayed unmatched. The CDR3 consists of 15 residues. Germline V gives CDR1 DFQATT, CDR2 SNEGSKA (reference sequence). CDR3 nucleotide sequence: TGCAGTGCTAGCCGAAGCGGGAGGAGGTACAATGAGCAGTTCTTC. Residues: CSASRSGRRYNEQFF.

The rearrangement uses TRBV6-1 and TRBJ2-7; 9 bases are a match to TRBD1. This CDR3 region has 15 residues. J lost 4 bases, V lost 6 bases, and 10 bases had no gene match. Germline lookup yields CDR1 MNHNS and CDR2 SASEGT. The CDR3 DNA reads TGTGCCAGCAGCCCTTGGGACAGGGTGGGTTACGAGCAGTACTTC. As protein: CASSPWDRVGYEQYF.